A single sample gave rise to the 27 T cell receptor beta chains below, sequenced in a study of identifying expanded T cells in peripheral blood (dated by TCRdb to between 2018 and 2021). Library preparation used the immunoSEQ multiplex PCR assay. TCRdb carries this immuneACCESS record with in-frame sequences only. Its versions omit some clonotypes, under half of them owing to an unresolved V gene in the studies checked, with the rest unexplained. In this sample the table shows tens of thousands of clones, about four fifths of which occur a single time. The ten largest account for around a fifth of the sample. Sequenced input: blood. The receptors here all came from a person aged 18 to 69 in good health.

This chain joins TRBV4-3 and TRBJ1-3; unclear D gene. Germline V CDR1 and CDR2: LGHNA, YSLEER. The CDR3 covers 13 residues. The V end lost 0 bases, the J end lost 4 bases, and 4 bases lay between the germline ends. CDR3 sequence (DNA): TGCGCCAGCAGCCAAGAGTCCGGAAACACCATATATTTT. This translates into CASSQESGNTIYF.

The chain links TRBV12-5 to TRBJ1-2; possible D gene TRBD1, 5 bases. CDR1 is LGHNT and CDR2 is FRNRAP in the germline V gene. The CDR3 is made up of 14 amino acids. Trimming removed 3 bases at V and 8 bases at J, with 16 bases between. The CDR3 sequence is CASGLGTPPRGYTF. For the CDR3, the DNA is TGTGCTAGTGGTTTAGGGACTCCCCCCCGGGGCTACACCTTC.

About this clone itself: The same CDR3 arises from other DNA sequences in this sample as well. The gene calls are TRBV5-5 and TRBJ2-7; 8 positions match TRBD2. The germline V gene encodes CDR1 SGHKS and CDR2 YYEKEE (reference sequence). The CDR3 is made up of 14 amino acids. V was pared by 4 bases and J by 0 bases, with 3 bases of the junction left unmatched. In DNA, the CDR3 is TGTGCCAGCAGCCCAACTAGCGGCTCCTACGAGCAGTACTTC. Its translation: CASSPTSGSYEQYF.

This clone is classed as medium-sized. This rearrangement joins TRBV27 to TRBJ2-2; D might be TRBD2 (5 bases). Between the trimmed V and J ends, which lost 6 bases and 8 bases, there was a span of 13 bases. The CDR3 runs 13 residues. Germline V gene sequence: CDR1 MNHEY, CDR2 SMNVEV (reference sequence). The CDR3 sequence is CASRGAGPGELFF. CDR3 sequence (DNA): TGTGCCAGCAGGGGAGCAGGACCTGGGGAGCTGTTTTTT.

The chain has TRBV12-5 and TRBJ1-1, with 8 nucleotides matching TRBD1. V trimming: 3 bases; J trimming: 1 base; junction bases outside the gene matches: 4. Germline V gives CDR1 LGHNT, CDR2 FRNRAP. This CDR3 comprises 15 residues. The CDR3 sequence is CASGLGQGANTEAFF. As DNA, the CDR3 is TGTGCTAGTGGTTTAGGTCAGGGGGCGAACACTGAAGCTTTCTTT.

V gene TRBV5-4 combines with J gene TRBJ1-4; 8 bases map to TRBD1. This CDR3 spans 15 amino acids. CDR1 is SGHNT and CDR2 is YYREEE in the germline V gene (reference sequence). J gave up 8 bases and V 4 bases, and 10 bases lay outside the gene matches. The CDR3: CASSDTGGGREKLFF. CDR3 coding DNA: TGTGCCAGCAGCGATACAGGGGGAGGTCGCGAAAAACTGTTTTTT.

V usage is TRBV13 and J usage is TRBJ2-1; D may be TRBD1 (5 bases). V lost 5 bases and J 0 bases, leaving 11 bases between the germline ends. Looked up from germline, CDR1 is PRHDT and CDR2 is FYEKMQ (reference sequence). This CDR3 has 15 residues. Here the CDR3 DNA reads TGTGCCAGCAGCGGTAGGACACACTCCTACAATGAGCAGTTCTTC. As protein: CASSGRTHSYNEQFF.

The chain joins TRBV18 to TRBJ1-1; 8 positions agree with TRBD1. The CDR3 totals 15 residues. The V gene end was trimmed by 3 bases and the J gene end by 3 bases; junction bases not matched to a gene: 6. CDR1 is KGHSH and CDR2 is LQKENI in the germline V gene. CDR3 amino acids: CASSPSSDRDTEAFF. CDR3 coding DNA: TGTGCCAGCTCACCCAGCTCGGACAGGGACACTGAAGCTTTCTTT.

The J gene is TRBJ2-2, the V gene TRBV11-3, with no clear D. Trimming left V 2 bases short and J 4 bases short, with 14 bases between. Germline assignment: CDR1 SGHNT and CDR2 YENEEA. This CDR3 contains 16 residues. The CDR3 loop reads CASSLLQGYGTGELFF. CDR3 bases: TGTGCCAGCAGCTTACTACAAGGCTACGGCACCGGGGAGCTGTTTTTT.

The CDR3 DNA sequence: TGTGCCAGCAGCCCGGGACAGGGCGCCTACGAGCAGTACTTC. Amino acid sequence: CASSPGQGAYEQYF. The V gene is TRBV27, the J gene TRBJ2-7, with TRBD1 matching 9 bases. Germline lookup yields CDR1 MNHEY and CDR2 SMNVEV (reference sequence). V was clipped by 6 bases and J by 2 bases; unmatched bases: 5. The CDR3 runs to 14 residues.

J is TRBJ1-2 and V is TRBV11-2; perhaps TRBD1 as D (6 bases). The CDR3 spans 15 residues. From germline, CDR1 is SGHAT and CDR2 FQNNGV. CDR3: CASQLAGGGSYGYTF. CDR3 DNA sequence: TGTGCTTCCCAACTGGCGGGGGGCGGTAGCTATGGCTACACCTTC.

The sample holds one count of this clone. The CDR3 here is CASSNPGEKNIQYF. The CDR3 bases are TGTGCCAGTAGTAACCCCGGGGAGAAAAACATTCAGTACTTC. V usage is TRBV19 and J usage is TRBJ2-4, with D possibly TRBD2 on 5 matching bases. Trimming took off 4 bases at V and 4 bases at J, with 11 bases between the two ends. Germline loops: CDR1 LNHDA, CDR2 SQIVND (reference sequence). This CDR3 comprises 14 residues.

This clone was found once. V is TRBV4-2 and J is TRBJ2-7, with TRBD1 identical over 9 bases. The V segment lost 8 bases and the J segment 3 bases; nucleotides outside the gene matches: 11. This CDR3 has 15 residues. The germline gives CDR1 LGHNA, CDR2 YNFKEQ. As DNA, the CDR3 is TGTGCCAGCTCCTACGGACAGGGGAATTTCTACGAGCAGTACTTC. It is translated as CASSYGQGNFYEQYF.

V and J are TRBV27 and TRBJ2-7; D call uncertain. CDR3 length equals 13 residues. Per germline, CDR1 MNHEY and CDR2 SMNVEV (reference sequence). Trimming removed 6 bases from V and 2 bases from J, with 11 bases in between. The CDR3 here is CASSLAGTYEQYF. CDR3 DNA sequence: TGTGCCAGCAGCTTGGCCGGTACCTACGAGCAGTACTTC.

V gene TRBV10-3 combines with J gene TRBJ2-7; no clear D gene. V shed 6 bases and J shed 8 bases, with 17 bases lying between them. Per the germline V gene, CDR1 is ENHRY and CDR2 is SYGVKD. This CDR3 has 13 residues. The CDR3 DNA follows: TGTGCCATCAGAGGCTTGGAAGTCGACAAGCAGTACTTC. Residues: CAIRGLEVDKQYF.

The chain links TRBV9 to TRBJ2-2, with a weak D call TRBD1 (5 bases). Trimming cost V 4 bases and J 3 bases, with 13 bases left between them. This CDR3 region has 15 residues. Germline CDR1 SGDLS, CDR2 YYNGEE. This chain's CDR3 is CASSMMGQDTGELFF. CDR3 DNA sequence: TGTGCCAGCAGCATGATGGGGCAGGACACCGGGGAGCTGTTTTTT.

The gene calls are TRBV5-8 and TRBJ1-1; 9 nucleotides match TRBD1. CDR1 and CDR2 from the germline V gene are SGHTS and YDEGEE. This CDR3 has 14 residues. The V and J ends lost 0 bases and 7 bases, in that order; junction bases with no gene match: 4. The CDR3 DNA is TGTGCCAGCAGCTTGGGGGGACAGGGCTATGAAGCTTTCTTT. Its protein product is CASSLGGQGYEAFF.

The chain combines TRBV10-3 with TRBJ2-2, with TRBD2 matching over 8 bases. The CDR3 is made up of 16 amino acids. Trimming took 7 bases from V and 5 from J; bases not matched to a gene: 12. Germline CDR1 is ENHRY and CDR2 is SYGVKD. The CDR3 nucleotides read TGTGCCATCACCCGGGGACTAGGCGATGGGACCGGGGAGCTGTTTTTT. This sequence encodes CAITRGLGDGTGELFF.

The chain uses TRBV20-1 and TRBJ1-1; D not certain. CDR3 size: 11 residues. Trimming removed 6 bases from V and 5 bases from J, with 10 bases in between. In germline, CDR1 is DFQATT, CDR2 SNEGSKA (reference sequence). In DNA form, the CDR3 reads TGCAGTGCGTCTCCAGAAACTGAAGCTTTCTTT. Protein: CSASPETEAFF.

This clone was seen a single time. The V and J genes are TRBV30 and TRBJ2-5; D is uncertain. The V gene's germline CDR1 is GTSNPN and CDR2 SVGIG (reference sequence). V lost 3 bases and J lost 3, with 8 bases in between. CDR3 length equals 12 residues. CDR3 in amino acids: CAWSSEKETQYF. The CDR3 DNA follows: TGTGCCTGGAGCTCGGAAAAAGAGACCCAGTACTTC.

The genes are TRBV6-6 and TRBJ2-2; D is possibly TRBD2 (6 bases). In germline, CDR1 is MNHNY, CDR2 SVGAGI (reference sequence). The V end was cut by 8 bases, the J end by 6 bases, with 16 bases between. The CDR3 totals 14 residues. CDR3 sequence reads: CASGASEKAGELFF. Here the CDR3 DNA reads TGTGCCAGCGGGGCTAGCGAGAAGGCCGGGGAGCTGTTTTTT.

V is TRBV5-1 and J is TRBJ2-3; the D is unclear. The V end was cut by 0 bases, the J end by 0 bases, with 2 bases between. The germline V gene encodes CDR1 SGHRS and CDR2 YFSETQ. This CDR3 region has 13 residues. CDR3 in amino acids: CASSLASTDTQYF. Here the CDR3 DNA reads TGCGCCAGCAGCTTGGCCAGCACAGATACGCAGTATTTT.

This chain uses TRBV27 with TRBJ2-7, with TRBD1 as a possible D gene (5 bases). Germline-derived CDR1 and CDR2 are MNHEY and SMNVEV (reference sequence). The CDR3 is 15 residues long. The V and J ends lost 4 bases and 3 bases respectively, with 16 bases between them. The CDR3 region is CASSSTPRGGYEQYF. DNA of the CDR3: TGTGCCAGCAGTTCGACGCCTAGGGGTGGCTACGAGCAGTACTTC.

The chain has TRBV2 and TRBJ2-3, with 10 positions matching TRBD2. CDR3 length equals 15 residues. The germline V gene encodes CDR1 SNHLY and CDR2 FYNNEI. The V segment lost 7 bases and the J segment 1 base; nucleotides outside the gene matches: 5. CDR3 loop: CASNPSGRGTDTQYF. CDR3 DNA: TGTGCCAGCAACCCCAGCGGGAGGGGCACAGATACGCAGTATTTT.

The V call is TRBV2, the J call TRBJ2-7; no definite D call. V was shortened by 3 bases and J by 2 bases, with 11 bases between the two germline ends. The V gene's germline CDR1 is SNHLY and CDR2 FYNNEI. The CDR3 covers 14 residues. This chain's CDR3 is CASSDWTAAYEQYF. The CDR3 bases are TGTGCCAGCAGTGATTGGACCGCAGCCTACGAGCAGTACTTC.

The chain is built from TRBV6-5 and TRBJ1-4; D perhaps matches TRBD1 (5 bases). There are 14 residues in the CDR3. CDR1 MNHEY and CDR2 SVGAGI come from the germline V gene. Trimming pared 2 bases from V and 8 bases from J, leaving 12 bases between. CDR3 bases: TGTGCCAGCAGTTACGAGGCAGGGAGAGAAAAACTGTTTTTT. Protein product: CASSYEAGREKLFF.

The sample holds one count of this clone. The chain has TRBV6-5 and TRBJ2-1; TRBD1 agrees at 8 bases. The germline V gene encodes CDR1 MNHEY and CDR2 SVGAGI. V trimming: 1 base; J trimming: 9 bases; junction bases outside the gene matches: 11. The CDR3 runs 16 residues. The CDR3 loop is CASSYYQTGEVSEQFF. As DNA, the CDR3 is TGTGCCAGCAGTTACTATCAGACAGGGGAAGTCTCTGAGCAGTTCTTC.